Below, 22 T cell receptor beta chains from the same sample are listed, as sequenced in a study of T cells in women clearing cervical HPV infection. Repertoires were generated with immunoSEQ multiplex PCR, while TCRdb's copy carries only in-frame clones and drops some. The listing contains about 35,000 clones. The sequenced sample was blood buffy coat. Receptor source: a woman between 18 and 70 years old with a cervical HPV16 infection that either progressed to CIN3+ or cleared (not recorded which).

Of note for this clone: Sequencing ends 3 residues short of the CDR3 end; the germline J gene provides the rest. The chain uses TRBV18 and TRBJ1-1; a weak D match, TRBD1 (6 bases). V lost 3 bases and J 0 bases, leaving 11 bases between the germline ends. The CDR3 length is 15 residues. Germline V gives CDR1 KGHSH, CDR2 LQKENI. CDR3 bases read: TGTGCCAGCTCACCGGACAGCGTTATGAACACTGAA. It translates to CASSPDSVMNTE. The entire CDR3 reads CASSPDSVMNTEAFF.

About this clone: The missing CDR3 end, 3 residues past where the read stops, is filled in from the germline J gene. The chain combines TRBV5-1 with TRBJ2-3; perhaps TRBD2 as D (5 bases). Trimming took off 0 bases at V and 1 base at J, with 12 bases between the two ends. CDR3 length equals 16 residues. Per germline, CDR1 SGHRS and CDR2 YFSETQ. The CDR3 region is CASSLVGAGGTDTQYF. CDR3 DNA, as far as it was read: TGCGCCAGCAGCTTGGTTGGAGCCGGGGGCACAGATACG. Based on the CDR3 plus reference TRBV5-1 and TRBJ2-3, the full variable domain is KAGVTQTPRYLIKTRGQQVTLSCSPISGHRSVSWYQQTPGQGLQFLFEYFSETQRNKGNFPGRFSGRQFSNSRSEMNVSTLELGDSALYLCASSLVGAGGTDTQYFGPGTRLTVL.

Details on this clone: Read sequence stops 3 residues before the CDR3 end, and the germline J gene provides the missing end. The chain recombines TRBV19 with TRBJ2-1; the D gene is possibly TRBD2 (5 bases). The CDR3 consists of 15 residues. Germline CDR1 LNHDA, CDR2 SQIVND (reference sequence). Trimming removed 2 bases from V and 5 bases from J, with 13 bases in between. CDR3 DNA, as far as it was read: TGTGCCAGTAGTATATTTCGGACTCGAAACAATGAG. It is translated as CASSIFRTRNNE. The entire CDR3 reads CASSIFRTRNNEQFF.

Concerning this clone itself: The CDR3 extends 3 residues past the end of the read, so its final part is completed from the germline J gene. The chain uses TRBV2 and TRBJ1-1, with D perhaps matching TRBD1 (6 bases). V lost 8 bases, J lost 6 bases, and 22 bases lay in between. The CDR3 has 15 residues. The V gene's germline CDR1 is SNHLY and CDR2 FYNNEI. The CDR3 DNA, read in part, is TGTGCCAGCTCGAAGGAGGGGCAGGGGAGAGCTGAA. Amino acids: CASSKEGQGRAE. The CDR3 reads in full as CASSKEGQGRAEAFF.

For this clone: With the read ending 3 residues before the CDR3 end, the germline J gene is used to fill in that end. This chain uses TRBV29-1 with TRBJ2-2, with D unresolved. This CDR3 has 16 amino acids. Germline V gene lookup returns CDR1 SQVTM and CDR2 ANQGSEA. The CDR3 sequence: CSVEDMNLSYNSPLFF. CDR3 bases read: TGCAGCGTTGAAGATATGAACCTTTCCTATAATTCACCG.

Regarding this clone: Read data end 3 residues before the CDR3 end; the end is taken from the germline J gene. V usage is TRBV7-2 and J usage is TRBJ2-7; 9 positions agree with TRBD1. From germline, CDR1 is SGHTA and CDR2 FQGNSA. This CDR3 comprises 14 residues. With V trimmed by 5 bases and J by 6 bases, 8 bases remained unmatched. CDR3 region: CASSLAGTGTEQYF. The DNA read from the CDR3 is TGTGCCAGCAGCCTCGCCGGGACAGGGACCGAG.

A word on this clone: With the read ending 3 residues before the CDR3 end, the germline J gene is used to fill in that end. V gene TRBV5-1 combines with J gene TRBJ2-3; TRBD1 aligns across 8 bases. This CDR3 has 15 amino acids. From germline, CDR1 is SGHRS and CDR2 YFSETQ. The V and J ends lost 2 bases and 0 bases, in that order; junction bases with no gene match: 2. The CDR3 DNA, read in part, is TGCGCCAGCAGCTTTGGGACAGGTAGCACAGATACG. Amino acid sequence: CASSFGTGSTDT. The entire CDR3 reads CASSFGTGSTDTQYF.

Comment on this clone: The read halts 3 residues ahead of the CDR3 end, with the missing end drawn from the germline J gene. The J gene is TRBJ2-3, the V gene TRBV5-1; D is unclear. Germline CDR1 SGHRS, CDR2 YFSETQ. This CDR3 is 14 amino acids long. V lost 4 bases and J lost 4, with 13 bases in between. The chain's CDR3 is CASSPLLSADTQYF. The sequenced CDR3 bases are TGCGCCAGCAGCCCCTTACTAAGCGCAGATACG.

Note on this clone: The read gets to within 3 residues of the CDR3 end, and the germline J gene fills in the rest. V is TRBV7-3 and J is TRBJ2-1; 8 nucleotides line up with TRBD1. V trimming: 0 bases; J trimming: 5 bases; junction bases outside the gene matches: 6. CDR1 and CDR2 (germline): SGHTA, FQGTGA. The CDR3 loop spans 16 amino acids. The CDR3 bases that were read are TGTGCCAGCAGCTTAACTGGGACAGGCCTTCACAATGAG. This translates into CASSLTGTGLHNE. The full CDR3 is CASSLTGTGLHNEQFF.

A word on this clone: The CDR3 goes on 3 residues after the read ends, and that part is filled in from the germline J gene. The chain recombines TRBV7-2 with TRBJ2-4, with TRBD1 as a possible D gene (5 bases). This CDR3 spans 14 amino acids. Per the germline V gene, CDR1 is SGHTA and CDR2 is FQGNSA. The part of the CDR3 DNA that was read is TGTGCCAGCAGCTTAGGTCGGACATACTATGGT. It encodes CASSLGRTYYG. Given in full, the CDR3 is CASSLGRTYYGQYF.

To note about this clone: The CDR3 goes on 3 residues after the read ends, and that part is filled in from the germline J gene. The V gene is TRBV11-1, the J gene TRBJ2-1, with 9 bases matching TRBD1. This CDR3 spans 14 amino acids. The ends lost 6 bases at V and 2 bases at J; junction bases unmatched: 2. Germline V gives CDR1 SGHAT, CDR2 FQDESV (reference sequence). The covered CDR3 bases are TGTGCCAGCAGTACAGGGGGCGCCTACAATGAG. Its translation: CASSTGGAYNE. The full-length CDR3 reads as CASSTGGAYNEQFF.

Remarks on this clone: Its ends do not fully match the called genes, so a read error is possible. From the germline J gene comes the end of the CDR3, since the read stops 3 residues before it. V gene TRBV4-2 combines with J gene TRBJ2-1; 15 bases agree with TRBD2. CDR1 is LGHNA and CDR2 is YNFKEQ in the germline V gene. The CDR3 runs 16 residues. The CDR3 DNA, read in part, is TGCGCCAGCAGCCAGGGGACTAGCGGGAGGCTAAATGAG. This gives the protein CASSQGTSGRLNE. The entire CDR3 is CASSQGTSGRLNEQFF.

On this clone itself: Read coverage stops 3 residues before the CDR3 terminus; the germline J gene supplies the remainder. The V gene is TRBV5-4, the J gene TRBJ1-6; D is undetermined. Trimming removed 0 bases at V and 7 bases at J, with 11 bases between. The CDR3 has 15 residues. CDR1 and CDR2 (germline): SGHNT, YYREEE (reference sequence). The CDR3 here is CASSLAAPRNSPLHF. The CDR3 bases that were read are TGTGCCAGCAGCTTGGCTGCCCCTAGAAATTCACCC.

With regard to this clone: From the germline J gene comes the end of the CDR3, since the read stops 3 residues before it. The V gene is TRBV30, the J gene TRBJ1-5; 8 bases are a match to TRBD1. V lost 1 base to trimming and J lost 2 bases; unmatched junction nucleotides: 4. The V gene's germline CDR1 is GTSNPN and CDR2 SVGIG (reference sequence). This CDR3 is 15 amino acids long. CDR3 DNA, as far as it was read: TGTGCCTGGAGTGGTATGGGACAGGGCAATCAGCCC. It codes for CAWSGMGQGNQP. From start to end, the CDR3 is CAWSGMGQGNQPQHF.

In regard to this clone: Read sequence stops 3 residues before the CDR3 end, and the germline J gene provides the missing end. The chain is built from TRBV7-6 and TRBJ2-1; 9 nucleotides align to TRBD2. CDR3 length equals 15 residues. V shed 1 base and J 4 bases; nucleotides not matched to a gene: 2. Germline CDR1 SGHVS, CDR2 FNYEAQ. The covered CDR3 bases are TGTGCCAGCAGCTTAGGCGGGGGGGGTTACAATGAG. It specifies CASSLGGGGYNE. The CDR3 in full is CASSLGGGGYNEQFF. Using reference TRBV7-6 and TRBJ2-1 for the parts outside the CDR3, the full variable domain is GAGVSQSPRYKVTKRGQDVALRCDPISGHVSLYWYRQALGQGPEFLTYFNYEAQQDKSGLPNDRFSAERPEGSISTLTIQRTEQRDSAMYRCASSLGGGGYNEQFFGPGTRLTVL.

Concerning this clone: Coverage ceases 3 residues before the CDR3 finishes, and the germline J gene fills in the end. The rearrangement links TRBV7-2 to TRBJ2-7, with 11 nucleotides matching TRBD2. The CDR3 length is 15 residues. Trimming at V came to 5 bases and at J to 2 bases, leaving 5 bases not matched to a gene. Germline V gene sequence: CDR1 SGHTA, CDR2 FQGNSA. CDR3 in amino acids: CASSHGLAGPYEQYF. Incomplete CDR3 DNA: TGTGCCAGCAGCCACGGACTAGCGGGCCCCTACGAG. The full variable domain, its missing parts supplied by reference TRBV7-2 and TRBJ2-7, is GAGVSQSPSNKVTEKGKDVELRCDPISGHTALYWYRQSLGQGLEFLIYFQGNSAPDKSGLPSDRFSAERTGGSVSTLTIQRTQQEDSAVYLCASSHGLAGPYEQYFGPGTRLTVT.

For this clone: The read ends 3 residues before the CDR3 terminus; that terminus is restored from the germline J gene. The V call is TRBV2, the J call TRBJ1-4; the match to TRBD1 covers 7 bases. CDR1 is SNHLY, CDR2 FYNNEI, per germline. Trimming removed 2 bases from V and 5 bases from J; junction bases left unmatched: 11. The CDR3 totals 17 residues. CDR3 amino acids: CASSERAGGVGNEKLFF. The CDR3 bases that were read are TGTGCCAGCAGTGAACGGGCAGGGGGTGTGGGCAATGAAAAA. The whole variable domain, filled in from reference TRBV2 and TRBJ1-4, reads EPEVTQTPSHQVTQMGQEVILRCVPISNHLYFYWYRQILGQKVEFLVSFYNNEISEKSEIFDDQFSVERPDGSNFTLKIRSTKLEDSAMYFCASSERAGGVGNEKLFFGSGTQLSVL.

As to this clone: The read ends 3 residues before the CDR3 terminus; that terminus is restored from the germline J gene. The chain has TRBV7-9 and TRBJ2-4, with 8 positions matching TRBD2. Germline loops: CDR1 SEHNR, CDR2 FQNEAQ (reference sequence). There are 14 residues in the CDR3. CDR3 DNA, as far as it was read: TGTGCCAGCAGTCGGGGGGGGCGCGACTATGGT. This translates into CASSRGGRDYG. The whole CDR3 protein reads CASSRGGRDYGQYF.

Points on this clone: The sequenced fragment ends 3 residues before the CDR3 boundary, so the rest is inferred from the germline J gene. This chain joins TRBV7-6 and TRBJ1-4, with D perhaps TRBD1 (5 bases). Deletions cut 3 bases from V and 3 bases from J, with 17 bases between. CDR1 SGHVS and CDR2 FNYEAQ come from the germline V gene. This CDR3 is 17 amino acids long. The sequenced part of the CDR3 DNA is TGTGCCAGCAGCTTCCTTTACGGGGGGTCGGCTAATGAAAAA. Encoded protein: CASSFLYGGSANEK. The CDR3 in its entirety is CASSFLYGGSANEKLFF.

A word on this clone: The read gets to within 3 residues of the CDR3 end, and the germline J gene fills in the rest. This chain links TRBV5-1 with TRBJ2-5, with D possibly matching TRBD2 (7 bases). The CDR3 sequence is 16 residues long. The germline V and J ends were trimmed by 3 bases and 0 bases, with 15 bases remaining between them. CDR1 is SGHRS and CDR2 is YFSETQ in the germline V gene. The chain's CDR3 is CASSYEGGGNQETQYF. CDR3 DNA, as far as it was read: TGCGCCAGCAGCTACGAGGGGGGGGGAAACCAAGAGACC.

Points on this clone: The DNA ends 3 residues before the CDR3 does, and the rest of the CDR3 is filled in from the germline J gene. The chain is built from TRBV5-5 and TRBJ2-2; maybe TRBD1 (6 bases). Trimming stripped 3 bases from V and 6 bases from J, with 12 bases between. The germline gives CDR1 SGHKS, CDR2 YYEKEE (reference sequence). The CDR3 sequence is 14 residues long. The sequenced part of the CDR3 DNA is TGTGCCAGCAGCTCCCAGGGGACGCCCGGGGAG. It is translated as CASSSQGTPGE. The whole CDR3 is CASSSQGTPGELFF.

The DNA read from the CDR3 is TGTGCCATCAGTGAGTTACTCTACGAG. This translates into CAISELLYE. The CDR3, in full, reads CAISELLYEQYF. The chain employs TRBV10-3 and TRBJ2-7; no reliable D call. Read data end 3 residues before the CDR3 end; the end is taken from the germline J gene. Trimming shortened V by 1 base and J by 3 bases, and 4 bases separated the two germline ends. This CDR3 is built from 12 residues. Germline CDR1 reads ENHRY; CDR2 reads SYGVKD.